This paragraph covers one T cell receptor (beta chain) sequence. The antigen is unknown. This sample was included in a study of T cell clonotyping in hematopoietic cell transplantation. Points from the study as a whole: At the given depth, recipient repertoires were over 95% de novo clonotypes.

The CDR3 has 14 amino acids. V shed 5 bases and J shed 6 bases, with 17 bases lying between them. The germline V gene has CDR1 MNHEY and CDR2 SVGAGI. The method was immunoSEQ multiplex PCR; TCRdb's version includes in-frame clones alone and lacks a portion of them. The sample lists about 900 clones, 90% to 95% seen once, with roughly 6% in the top ten. The sequences come from peripheral blood mononuclear cells, collected 180 days after allogeneic stem cell transplant. The clonotype originates from a male patient between 55 and 70 years old who had an allogeneic stem cell transplant from an unrelated donor, so T cells may come from the graft donor. Some clones in this sample may be carry-over from other donors' samples. The V call is TRBV6-5, the J call TRBJ2-7; D is possibly TRBD2 (7 bases). CDR3 sequence reads: CASSRGRGGSEQYF. CDR3 nucleotide sequence: TGTGCCAGCAGTAGGGGGAGGGGGGGCTCCGAGCAGTACTTC.